The rows below give T cell receptor beta chains drawn from one sample of a study of PD-1 blockade in classical Hodgkin lymphoma. Profiling relied on immunoSEQ multiplex PCR, and the TCRdb table lists in-frame clones only, not all of them. The sample has approximately 11,000 clones; about 85% are singletons. The specimen comprised peripheral blood mononuclear cells (PBMCs), sampled at baseline. These receptors all come from a human donor with classical Hodgkin lymphoma. CDR3s include the opening cysteine and the closing phenylalanine or tryptophan. The D gene is left open where the match is weak. Rows may omit the clone size; those that give it use once, few, many or a size class.

>15|TRBD1|NA|TRBV28|TRBJ2-2
CASSSGQGDTGELFF
TGTGCCAGCAGCTCGGGACAGGGGGACACCGGGGAGCTGTTTTTT
>13|TRBD1|once|TRBV11-2|TRBJ1-2
CASGQGLNYGYTF
TGTGCCAGCGGACAGGGTCTGAACTATGGCTACACCTTC
>15|TRBD2|NA|TRBV5-1|TRBJ2-7
CASSRGTSGDYEQYF
TGCGCCAGCAGCAGAGGGACTAGCGGAGATTACGAGCAGTACTTC
>13|NA|NA|TRBV27|TRBJ1-1
CASNFSPRRSAFF
TGTGCCAGCAATTTTTCCCCCCGGAGGTCGGCTTTCTTT
>12|NA|medium-sized|TRBV6-5|TRBJ1-2
CASSYGGYGYTF
TGTGCCAGCAGTTACGGGGGCTATGGCTACACCTTC
>13|NA|NA|TRBV7-6|TRBJ2-2
CASTRGVAGELFF
TGTGCCAGCACCCGAGGGGTTGCCGGGGAGCTGTTTTTT
>15|TRBD1|NA|TRBV5-6|TRBJ2-3
CASSSGTGGTDTQYF
TGTGCCAGCAGCTCGGGCACAGGGGGCACAGATACGCAGTATTTT
>16|TRBD2|NA|TRBV5-6|TRBJ2-1
CASSPTGLAGGSEQFF
TGTGCCAGCAGCCCCACTGGACTAGCGGGAGGGAGTGAGCAGTTCTTC
>13|NA|few|TRBV5-4|TRBJ2-5
CASSLFGGATQYF
TGTGCCAGCAGCTTGTTTGGGGGGGCGACCCAGTACTTC
>11|NA|NA|TRBV7-2|TRBJ1-1
CASSLVAEAFF
TGTGCCAGCAGCTTAGTGGCCGAAGCTTTCTTT
>16|TRBD1|NA|TRBV5-4|TRBJ1-2
CASSAGTGGGSYGYTF
TGTGCCAGCAGCGCAGGGACAGGGGGCGGATCCTATGGCTACACCTTC
>14|TRBD1|NA|TRBV30|TRBJ1-1
CAWNLGQVNTEAFF
TGTGCCTGGAACCTAGGACAGGTGAACACTGAAGCTTTCTTT
>15|NA|NA|TRBV27|TRBJ1-2
CASSLSFGPLYGYTF
TGTGCCAGCAGTTTGTCTTTTGGACCGCTCTATGGCTACACCTTC
>15|TRBD1|NA|TRBV19|TRBJ2-7
CASSIAGTGLYEQYF
TGTGCCAGTAGTATAGCCGGGACAGGGCTATACGAGCAGTACTTC
>16|NA|NA|TRBV28|TRBJ1-4
CASSQKGYSANEKLFF
TGTGCCAGCAGCCAGAAAGGTTACAGTGCTAATGAAAAACTGTTTTTT
>18|NA|NA|TRBV28|TRBJ1-5
CASSASTGIGSFNQPQHF
TGTGCCAGCAGCGCCTCGACGGGGATCGGGAGTTTCAATCAGCCCCAGCATTTT
>17|TRBD1|NA|TRBV2|TRBJ1-5
CASSETGGWGSNQPQHF
TGTGCCAGCAGCGAAACAGGGGGCTGGGGTAGCAATCAGCCCCAGCATTTT
>15|NA|NA|TRBV11-3|TRBJ1-2
CASSRGPGSNYGYTF
TGTGCCAGCAGCCGCGGCCCGGGATCTAACTATGGCTACACCTTC
>14|NA|NA|TRBV7-3|TRBJ2-7
CASSSLGGKDEQYF
TGTGCCAGCAGCTCCTTAGGGGGAAAGGACGAGCAGTACTTC
>15|TRBD2|few|TRBV5-4|TRBJ2-1
CASSDTSGRGNEQFF
TGTGCCAGCAGCGATACTAGCGGTCGGGGCAATGAGCAGTTCTTC